Presented here are 24 T cell receptor beta chains from one specimen sequenced in a study of tumor and adjacent non-tumor tissue in lung cancer. A modified ARM-PCR protocol with three rounds of nested PCR amplified TCRbeta. Each CDR3 protein gets one entry after TCRdb re-called the multiplex PCR reads with MiXCR. Of 81,000 or so distinct CDR3 sequences listed, 70% to 90% are singletons. RNA was extracted from bulk tissue without any cell sorting. Distant lung tissue was collected more than 3 cm away from the tumor edge. Sequences were obtained from distant non-tumor lung tissue. The receptor set was obtained from a man aged 60-69 years with non-small cell lung cancer.

Remarks on this clonotype: One junction end disagrees with the germline gene, perhaps due to a read error. The chain uses TRBV4-1 and TRBJ2-7; D is perhaps TRBD2 (6 bases). This CDR3 comprises 13 residues. Looked up from germline, CDR1 is MGHRA and CDR2 is YSYEKL. The CDR3 bases are TGCGCCAGCAGTCAAGACATGGACTACGAGCGGTACTTC. Its protein product is CASSQDMDYERYF.

The gene calls are TRBV7-9 and TRBJ2-7; 7 positions match TRBD1. Germline V gene sequence: CDR1 SEHNR, CDR2 FQNEAQ (reference sequence). V gave up 9 bases and J gave up 8 bases; unmatched junction bases: 10. The CDR3 totals 12 residues. CDR3 sequence: CARRRTGVQQYF. As DNA, the CDR3 is TGTGCCAGGAGACGGACAGGCGTCCAGCAGTACTTC.

Note on this clonotype: An end of the junction differs from the germline gene, which may be a read error. The genes are TRBV12-3 or TRBV12-4 and TRBJ2-3; D ambiguous. CDR3 size: 14 residues. In DNA form, the CDR3 reads TGTGCCAACAGTTTAGATCGGCCCACAGTTACGCAGTATTTT. Translating gives CANSLDRPTVTQYF.

A note on this clonotype: An end of the junction differs from the germline gene, which may be a read error. V gene TRBV11-2 combines with J gene TRBJ2-5; perhaps TRBD2 as D (5 bases). CDR1 SGHAT and CDR2 FQNNGV come from the germline V gene. The CDR3 has 14 amino acids. This CDR3 is CASSSGLVQETKYF. The CDR3 nucleotides read TGTGCCAGCAGCTCCGGACTGGTTCAGGAGACCAAGTACTTC.

This clonotype has a single count. The conserved phenylalanine or tryptophan normally closing the CDR3 is absent here, so this likely arose from a read error. The chain combines TRBV11-3 with TRBJ1-1; D gene ambiguous. CDR3 length equals 13 residues. Germline V gene sequence: CDR1 SGHNT, CDR2 YENEEA. V was shortened by 3 bases and J by 10 bases, with 15 bases between the two germline ends. The CDR3 protein is CASSFGGIMGAFS. CDR3 DNA: TGTGCCAGCAGCTTCGGAGGGATAATGGGAGCTTTCTCT.

The chain has TRBV6-1 and TRBJ2-7; D call uncertain. The germline V and J ends were trimmed by 6 bases and 10 bases, with 16 bases remaining between them. Germline-derived CDR1 and CDR2 are MNHNS and SASEGT. The CDR3 consists of 12 residues. The CDR3 spells CASRDTPKEQYF. The CDR3 region has the DNA TGTGCCAGCAGAGACACTCCGAAGGAACAGTACTTC.

Note on this clonotype: The CDR3 end shows no conserved phenylalanine or tryptophan, and so a read error is likely. The chain combines TRBV24-1 with TRBJ1-5; no definite D call. Germline CDR1 and CDR2: KGHDR and SFDVKD. This CDR3 comprises 14 residues. Trimming took 7 bases from V and 0 from J, leaving 9 bases between them. The CDR3 spells CATSEGSSNQPQHL. CDR3 bases: TGTGCCACCAGCGAAGGTTCTAGCAATCAGCCCCAGCATCTT.

The CDR3 loop reads CASRRDSVRETQYF. The CDR3 bases are TGTGCCAGCAGGAGGGACAGCGTCCGAGAGACCCAGTACTTC. The rearrangement joins TRBV6-5 to TRBJ2-5, with 7 bases that match TRBD1. Per the germline V gene, CDR1 is MNHEY and CDR2 is SVGAGI. V shed 6 bases, J shed 4 bases, and the junction held 8 bases outside the gene matches. There are 14 residues in the CDR3.

The chain recombines TRBV11-3 with TRBJ2-2, with TRBD2 matching 9 bases. Germline CDR1 reads SGHNT; CDR2 reads YENEEA. The CDR3 runs 18 residues. The CDR3 reads CPISSRGAGGCRAGELFF. The CDR3 coding sequence is TGTCCCATCAGCTCCCGGGGAGCGGGAGGATGCAGAGCCGGGGAGCTGTTTTTT.

A remark on this clonotype: The junction departs from germline at one end; a sequencing error may be responsible. The CDR3 bases are TGCGTCAGCAGTGAGTCGAGAGGGAGGAACACTGAAGCTTTCTTT. Its translation: CVSSESRGRNTEAFF. The V call is TRBV10-1, the J call TRBJ1-1, with unresolved D. This CDR3 contains 15 residues. Germline CDR1 WNHNN, CDR2 SYGVQD (reference sequence).

Notes on this clonotype: A read error may be the cause here, since a much bigger clone is one base away. The chain links TRBV6-6 to TRBJ2-5; D is possibly TRBD2 (6 bases). Germline lookup yields CDR1 MNHNY and CDR2 SVGAGI (reference sequence). The CDR3 length is 14 residues. The CDR3 DNA reads as TGTCCCAGCACGAACGGACCAGCGGGAGAGACCCAGTACTTC. Translated, it gives CPSTNGPAGETQYF.

To note about this clonotype: Likely a read error: the CDR3 ends without its conserved phenylalanine or tryptophan. The limits of the CDR3 on the DNA are not certain, so only TCRdb's listed CDR3 is given. The V call is TRBV11-1, the J call TRBJ2-1; TRBD1, the table's D call, lacks a check against the DNA. The CDR3 is 16 residues long, counting both termini. The germline gives CDR1 SGHAT, CDR2 FQDESV (reference sequence). The CDR3 protein is CASSLVGGQPCNEQFL.

Comments on this clonotype: Since no conserved phenylalanine or tryptophan closes the CDR3, a read error is the likely cause. The chain is built from TRBV11-2 and TRBJ2-5; no firm D call. V shed 3 bases and J shed 5 bases, with 16 bases lying between them. Germline CDR1 reads SGHAT; CDR2 reads FQNNGV. This CDR3 spans 15 amino acids. CDR3 coding DNA: TGTGCCAGCAGCTTGGACCGGACCGGGCGGGAGACCCAGTACTTA. Translating gives CASSLDRTGRETQYL.

The rearrangement joins TRBV29-1 to TRBJ1-2, with D hard to call. The CDR3 extends over 12 amino acids. Germline V gene data show CDR1 as SQVTM and CDR2 as ANQGSEA. V was pared by 6 bases and J by 2 bases, with 10 bases between. The CDR3 coding sequence is TGCAGCGTACTGACCGCGAACTATGGCTACACCTTC. Amino acids: CSVLTANYGYTF.

The rearrangement links TRBV2 to TRBJ1-2; weak D call: TRBD1 (5 bases). V was shortened by 2 bases and J by 9 bases, with 16 bases between the two germline ends. Germline V gene lookup returns CDR1 SNHLY and CDR2 FYNNEI. CDR3 size: 14 residues. The CDR3: CASSEPTRKGSYTF. The CDR3 DNA follows: TGTGCCAGCAGTGAACCTACGAGGAAGGGGAGCTACACCTTC.

This clonotype was seen ten or more times. The chain combines TRBV4-3 with TRBJ1-3; no definite D call. CDR1 is LGHNA and CDR2 is YSLEER in the germline V gene. V lost 5 bases to trimming and J lost 0 bases, with 14 bases between them. The CDR3 has 16 residues. CDR3 DNA sequence: TGCGCCAGCAGCGACCGGACGCGTGGCTCTGGAAACACCATATATTTT. Translated, it gives CASSDRTRGSGNTIYF.

This clonotype showed up just once. This sequence joins TRBV11-3 and TRBJ2-5; no clear D gene. Looked up from germline, CDR1 is SGHNT and CDR2 is YENEEA. This CDR3 comprises 15 residues. Between the trimmed V and J ends, which lost 1 base and 4 bases, there was a span of 13 bases. DNA for the CDR3: TGTGCCAGCAGCTTAGGGGCAGGCGTGCCAGAGACCCAGTACTTC. Its protein product is CASSLGAGVPETQYF. The complete variable domain, with remaining parts taken from reference TRBV11-3 and TRBJ2-5, reads EAGVVQSPRYKIIEKKQPVAFWCNPISGHNTLYWYLQNLGQGPELLIRYENEEAVDDSQLPKDRFSAERLKGVDSTLKIQPAELGDSAVYLCASSLGAGVPETQYFGPGTRLLVL.

As regards this clonotype: The germline gene is not matched at one end of the junction; a read error may be the cause. The chain recombines TRBV5-1 with TRBJ2-2; the D gene could be TRBD1 or TRBD2 (6 bases each). This CDR3 contains 17 residues. The germline gives CDR1 SGHRS, CDR2 YFSETQ. The CDR3 reads CANSENSGTPNTGGLFF. For the CDR3, the DNA is TGCGCCAACAGCGAAAACTCCGGGACACCGAACACCGGGGGGCTGTTTTTT.

This clonotype occurred once. Likely a read error: the CDR3 ends without its conserved phenylalanine or tryptophan. The V call is TRBV20-1, the J call TRBJ1-5; 8 bases map to TRBD1. With V trimmed by 0 bases and J by 7 bases, 8 bases remained unmatched. This CDR3 comprises 15 residues. Germline V lookup: CDR1 DFQATT, CDR2 SNEGSKA (reference sequence). The CDR3 DNA reads TGCAGTGCTAGAGATCAACAGGGGGGTGGGCAGCCCCAGCATCTT. Translation gives CSARDQQGGGQPQHL.

About this clonotype: Its ends do not fully match the called genes, so a read error is possible. This chain joins TRBV10-3 and TRBJ1-1; tentative D call: TRBD1 (6 bases). The CDR3 is 12 residues long. CDR1 is ENHRY and CDR2 is SYGVKD in the germline V gene. CDR3 protein: CAISEQGTEAFF. In DNA, the CDR3 is TGTGCTATCAGTGAGCAGGGGACTGAAGCTTTCTTT.

This chain links TRBV6-4 with TRBJ2-2; the D gene could be TRBD1 or TRBD2 (5 bases each). Trimming shortened V by 8 bases and J by 3 bases, and 10 bases separated the two germline ends. This CDR3 is built from 13 residues. Germline loops: CDR1 MRHNA, CDR2 SNTAGT. CDR3 nucleotide sequence: TGTGCCAGCTCGATGGGGGACACCGGGGAGCTGTTTTTT. Protein: CASSMGDTGELFF.

As to this clonotype: One end of the junction does not line up with germline, which may come from a read error. J is TRBJ2-3 and V is TRBV5-4; D uncertain. The CDR3 contains 15 residues. Germline V gene data show CDR1 as SGHNT and CDR2 as YYREEE (reference sequence). CDR3 nucleotide sequence: TGTGCCAACAGCTTTTACGGTATAGGCACAGATACGCAGTATTTT. Translated, it gives CANSFYGIGTDTQYF.

This clonotype was counted ten times or more. V usage is TRBV12-3 or TRBV12-4 and J usage is TRBJ2-2; a possible D gene is TRBD1 (6 bases). The CDR3 loop spans 14 amino acids. V was cut by 6 bases and J by 5 bases, with 13 bases left in between. The CDR3, as DNA: TGTGCCAGCAGCCCTACAGGGATAACCGGGGAGCTGTTTTTT. Amino acids: CASSPTGITGELFF.

Turning to this clonotype: Mismatch with germline at one junction end may stem from a read error. This chain connects TRBV4-3 to TRBJ1-3; D uncertain. Germline V lookup: CDR1 LGHNA, CDR2 YSLEER. The CDR3 is 16 amino acids. CDR3 region: CASSDRTRGSVNTIYF. The DNA of the CDR3 is TGCGCCAGTAGCGACCGGACGCGTGGCTCTGTAAACACCATATATTTT.